The 13 T cell receptor beta chains presented below share a single source sample, sequenced in a study of post-analysis software for immune sequencing data. The antigens these receptors bind are not known. cDNA libraries of TCR beta carried unique molecular identifiers. MiXCR was run by TCRdb on the PCR reads, yielding one entry per CDR3 protein. The profile shows about 820,000 distinct CDR3 sequences, roughly 50% of them singletons. General study points: Controls had lower frequencies than patients of five or six TRBV segments, which included TRBV5-6, TRBV5-1 and TRBV20-1.

The specimen sequenced was blood. Every receptor here comes from a girl aged 5-17 years with multiple sclerosis.

This clonotype was found a few times. The chain is built from TRBV12-3 or TRBV12-4 and TRBJ2-7; D call uncertain. The CDR3 length is 13 residues. V was shortened by 3 bases and J by 4 bases, with 10 bases between the two germline ends. CDR3 coding DNA: TGTGCCAGCAGTTTCCAAAGGAGATACGAGCAGTACTTC. It yields the protein CASSFQRRYEQYF.

CDR3 sequence: CASSKAAVPNTEAFF. CDR3 coding DNA: TGTGCCAGCAGCAAAGCGGCGGTTCCGAACACTGAAGCTTTCTTT. The rearrangement joins TRBV21-1 to TRBJ1-1. TRBV21-1 is a documented pseudogene. The CDR3 loop spans 15 amino acids.

The gene calls are TRBV6-6 and TRBJ2-1, with TRBD1 matching 8 bases. The germline CDR1 and CDR2 sequences are MNHNY and SVGAGI (reference sequence). The CDR3 consists of 15 residues. V lost 6 bases to trimming and J lost 2 bases; unmatched junction nucleotides: 6. CDR3 protein: CASSIDRGPYNEQFF. Written as DNA, the CDR3 is TGTGCCAGCAGCATCGACAGGGGCCCCTACAATGAGCAGTTCTTC.

This chain links TRBV4-1 with TRBJ2-1, with 10 nucleotides matching TRBD1. Germline V gene sequence: CDR1 MGHRA, CDR2 YSYEKL. The CDR3 is made up of 16 amino acids. Trimming took 4 bases from V and 3 from J; bases not matched to a gene: 6. CDR3 DNA sequence: TGCGCCAGCAGCCTCTTAGGACAGGGGGGCTACAATGAGCAGTTCTTC. It encodes CASSLLGQGGYNEQFF.

This clonotype appeared many times. The rearrangement links TRBV29-1 to TRBJ2-5; D is perhaps TRBD2 (5 bases). Trimming removed 3 bases from V and 5 bases from J, with 16 bases in between. Germline-derived CDR1 and CDR2 are SQVTM and ANQGSEA. CDR3 size: 14 residues. The CDR3 region has the DNA TGCAGCGTTGAGGACCCTCCGGGCGGGGAGACCCAGTACTTC. Translating it yields CSVEDPPGGETQYF.

The chain links TRBV3-1 to TRBJ2-1, with D perhaps matching TRBD1 (5 bases). The CDR3 runs to 14 residues. Germline V gives CDR1 LGHDT, CDR2 YNNKEL (reference sequence). V gave up 4 bases and J gave up 2 bases, with 9 bases separating them. The CDR3, as DNA: TGTGCCAGCAGCCCAAGACAGCCCTACAATGAGCAGTTCTTC. It yields the protein CASSPRQPYNEQFF.

The chain carries TRBV18 and TRBJ2-7; no clear D. Trimming removed 3 bases from V and 3 bases from J, with 15 bases in between. The CDR3 extends over 15 amino acids. The germline gives CDR1 KGHSH, CDR2 LQKENI. The CDR3 region has the DNA TGTGCCAGCTCACCCGGTGCAGCCTTGAGCTACGAGCAGTACTTC. Translation: CASSPGAALSYEQYF.

The V call is TRBV9, the J call TRBJ2-3; 14 bases match TRBD2. The J segment lost 0 bases and the V segment lost 0 bases, leaving 3 bases of the junction unmatched. The CDR3 covers 18 residues. The V gene's germline CDR1 is SGDLS and CDR2 YYNGEE. CDR3: CASSVGLAGGPSTDTQYF. In DNA form, the CDR3 reads TGTGCCAGCAGCGTAGGACTAGCGGGGGGGCCTAGCACAGATACGCAGTATTTT.

The table lists this clonotype with a few counts. The rearrangement joins TRBV6-5 to TRBJ1-2; D unclear. The CDR3 is 13 amino acids. From germline, CDR1 is MNHEY and CDR2 SVGAGI. Deletions cut 2 bases from V and 7 bases from J, with 11 bases between. The CDR3 reads CASSYERRGGYTF. The DNA for the CDR3 is TGTGCCAGCAGTTACGAGCGGCGGGGTGGCTACACCTTC.

This clonotype has just a few counts. This chain joins TRBV5-6 and TRBJ2-7; either TRBD1 or TRBD2 may supply D (6 bases each). The germline CDR1 and CDR2 sequences are SGHDT and YYEEEE. This CDR3 contains 16 residues. Trimming shortened V by 1 base and J by 3 bases, and 17 bases separated the two germline ends. The CDR3 DNA reads as TGTGCCAGCAGCTTGAGTCGGGGGCTAGCTAACTACGAGCAGTACTTC. The encoded protein is CASSLSRGLANYEQYF.

The J gene is TRBJ1-2, the V gene TRBV20-1; D might be TRBD1 (5 bases). CDR1 is DFQATT, CDR2 SNEGSKA, per germline (reference sequence). Trimming stripped 0 bases from V and 8 bases from J, with 13 bases between. This CDR3 is 13 amino acids long. In nucleotides, the CDR3 is TGCAGTGCTAGAGATTTAGGGGCAGACGGCTACACCTTC. The encoded protein is CSARDLGADGYTF.

This clonotype came up a few times. Written as DNA, the CDR3 is TGCAGTGCTAGGGTGGGGGTAGCGGACAATGAGCAGTTCTTC. As protein: CSARVGVADNEQFF. The V and J genes are TRBV20-1 and TRBJ2-1, with D possibly matching TRBD2 (6 bases). Germline CDR1 is DFQATT and CDR2 is SNEGSKA (reference sequence). Trimming left V 3 bases short and J 5 bases short, with 14 bases between. This CDR3 is built from 14 residues.

The chain uses TRBV20-1 and TRBJ2-5; D is possibly TRBD1 (7 bases). The germline gives CDR1 DFQATT, CDR2 SNEGSKA (reference sequence). The CDR3 is 15 amino acids. With 7 bases removed from V and 11 bases from J, the gap between germline ends came to 29 bases. In DNA, the CDR3 is TGCAGTGTAGGTGGAGGCAGGGGGATATCGGGGGAGCAGTACTTC. Its translation is CSVGGGRGISGEQYF.